These 3 T cell receptor beta chains were all obtained from the same sample, sequenced in a study of graft-versus-host responses after intestinal transplantation. Produced via immunoSEQ multiplex PCR; TCRdb's table is partial and in-frame only. The data contain about 100,000 clones, 90% to 95% of them singletons. The antigens of these receptors remain unknown. The specimen was unstimulated CD4+ T cells sorted from spleen or lymph node cells, collected before transplant. The receptor set was obtained from a human donor who was the organ donor for an intestinal transplant.

The chain has TRBV5-4 and TRBJ1-6; 7 nucleotides align to TRBD1. CDR3 length: 19 amino acids. CDR1 is SGHNT, CDR2 YYREEE, per germline (reference sequence). After removal of 1 base from V and 1 base from J, the junction contained 11 bases not matched to a gene. CDR3 residues: CASSLREGARASYNSPLHF. CDR3 in DNA: TGTGCCAGCAGCTTGCGGGAGGGGGCCCGGGCGTCCTATAATTCACCCCTCCACTTT. The complete variable domain, with remaining parts taken from reference TRBV5-4 and TRBJ1-6, reads ETGVTQSPTHLIKTRGQQVTLRCSSQSGHNTVSWYQQALGQGPQFIFQYYREEENGRGNFPPRFSGLQFPNYSSELNVNALELDDSALYLCASSLREGARASYNSPLHFGNGTRLTVT.

The chain combines TRBV20-1 with TRBJ1-4; D uncertain. Trimming took off 4 bases at V and 8 bases at J, with 5 bases between the two ends. Germline CDR1 DFQATT, CDR2 SNEGSKA (reference sequence). The CDR3 extends over 10 amino acids. In nucleotides, the CDR3 is TGCAGTGCTATGAGCGAAAAACTGTTTTTT. Translation gives CSAMSEKLFF.

This clone is a singleton in its sample. The DNA of the CDR3 is TGTGCCAGTAGCGGGACTAGCGGGGGGGGCACAGATACGCAGTATTTT. Its protein product is CASSGTSGGGTDTQYF. The chain carries TRBV19 and TRBJ2-3, with 16 bases matching TRBD2. CDR1 is LNHDA and CDR2 is SQIVND in the germline V gene (reference sequence). The length of the CDR3 is 16 residues. V lost 6 bases to trimming and J lost 1 base; unmatched junction nucleotides: 1.